This T cell receptor (beta chain) was sequenced during a study of beta chain features in type 1 diabetes. cDNA synthesis used the whole RNA isolate, giving expressed TCRB sequences. Measured with immunoSEQ multiplex PCR; TCRdb has only the in-frame clones, and not every one. Among 240,000 or so clones, 25% to 30% were seen once, and the ten largest hold 3.5% to 4%. The germline V gene encodes CDR1 MNHEY and CDR2 SVGAGI. The V gene lost 0 bases and the J gene lost 4 bases, with 12 bases spanning the gap. CDR3 length: 15 amino acids. There are a few counts of this clone. The sequence was obtained from a man aged 30 to 45 in good health. The chain uses TRBV6-5 and TRBJ1-2; D not resolved. The specimen was central memory CD4+ T cells from blood. CDR3 in DNA: TGTGCCAGCAGTTACTCGAACAGCAACTTCTATGGCTACACCTTC. The encoded protein is CASSYSNSNFYGYTF.